This T cell receptor (beta chain) was sequenced in a study of blood T cell repertoires in COVID-19. CDR1 and CDR2 from the germline V gene are MNHEY and SVGAGI. V lost 5 bases to trimming and J lost 4 bases, with 15 bases between them. CDR3 length: 14 residues. As originally analysed: Estimated nucleated cell counts came from reference gene primer amplification. Sequencing used immunoSEQ multiplex PCR; TCRdb keeps in-frame clones, though not all of them. From that table come the V and J calls and clone size; the DNA was used to work out D and trimming. Altogether about 79,000 clones are present, approximately 90% being singletons, with the ten largest covering 14%.

The receptor was derived from a man aged 70 or older with active or convalescent COVID-19. The V and J genes are TRBV6-5 and TRBJ2-7, with D maybe TRBD2 (5 bases). The sample taken for sequencing was peripheral blood. The CDR3 is CASSRLAEAYEQYF. CDR3 in DNA: TGTGCCAGCAGTCGCCTAGCAGAAGCTTACGAGCAGTACTTC.